These 2 T cell receptor beta chains came from one sample sequenced in a study of T cell responses to AZD1222 COVID-19 vaccine. The assay was immunoSEQ multiplex PCR, and TCRdb's table has in-frame clones only and misses some. The sample has 110,000 to 150,000 clones; 80% to 90% are singletons. Source: peripheral blood, taken on day 0 of AZD1222 vaccination. The receptor set was obtained from an adult in good health.

V is TRBV11-2 and J is TRBJ2-7; the match to TRBD2 covers 7 bases. The CDR3 covers 13 residues. V was pared by 5 bases and J by 4 bases, with 5 bases of the junction left unmatched. Germline CDR1 reads SGHAT; CDR2 reads FQNNGV. The CDR3 DNA follows: TGTGCCAGCAGCCCCGGGGGGTGGTACGAGCAGTACTTC. This gives the protein CASSPGGWYEQYF.

This clone occurred once. V gene TRBV25-1 combines with J gene TRBJ2-1; D possibly matches TRBD1 or TRBD2 (5 bases each). CDR1 is MGHDK and CDR2 is SYGVNS in the germline V gene. CDR3 size: 14 residues. The germline V and J ends were trimmed by 4 bases and 8 bases, with 15 bases remaining between them. CDR3 in DNA: TGTGCCAGCAGTGCTCCGGGACCAGCGGATGAGCAGTTCTTC. Its translation: CASSAPGPADEQFF.